These 2 T cell receptor beta chains were all obtained from the same sample, sequenced in a study of CD4 T cell repertoires in COVID-19 (dated by TCRdb to about 2021). The method behind the library was the immunoSEQ multiplex PCR assay. Not all clones reach the TCRdb copy of this immuneACCESS table, which keeps in-frame sequences only. Checked studies attribute under half of the gap to unresolved V genes and leave the rest unexplained. In this sample the table shows 8,000 or so clones, roughly 80% of which occur a single time. Roughly 2.2% of the sample belongs to the ten largest clones. Uncultured memory T cell samples were sequenced directly after ex vivo isolation. The sequences come from effector memory CD4+ T cells from blood, collected before the COVID-19 pandemic. The intended sense of this specimen's cell subset or site label: CD4+ T effector memory cells. The source of these receptors is a human donor who had COVID-19.

This chain connects TRBV6-4 to TRBJ2-6, with D unclear. Per germline, CDR1 MRHNA and CDR2 SNTAGT. V lost 5 bases and J lost 4, with 9 bases in between. The CDR3 loop spans 14 amino acids. CDR3 protein: CASSPLEGANVLTF. CDR3 bases: TGTGCCAGCAGTCCTTTAGAGGGGGCCAACGTCCTGACTTTC.

The chain recombines TRBV7-9 with TRBJ1-2; the D is unclear. V lost 3 bases and J 4 bases, leaving 18 bases between the germline ends. This CDR3 is 16 amino acids long. Germline V gene sequence: CDR1 SEHNR, CDR2 FQNEAQ (reference sequence). The CDR3 nucleotides are TGTGCCAGCAGCTTGGGTGAGGAGGCGAGGATCTATGGCTACACCTTC. Its protein product is CASSLGEEARIYGYTF.